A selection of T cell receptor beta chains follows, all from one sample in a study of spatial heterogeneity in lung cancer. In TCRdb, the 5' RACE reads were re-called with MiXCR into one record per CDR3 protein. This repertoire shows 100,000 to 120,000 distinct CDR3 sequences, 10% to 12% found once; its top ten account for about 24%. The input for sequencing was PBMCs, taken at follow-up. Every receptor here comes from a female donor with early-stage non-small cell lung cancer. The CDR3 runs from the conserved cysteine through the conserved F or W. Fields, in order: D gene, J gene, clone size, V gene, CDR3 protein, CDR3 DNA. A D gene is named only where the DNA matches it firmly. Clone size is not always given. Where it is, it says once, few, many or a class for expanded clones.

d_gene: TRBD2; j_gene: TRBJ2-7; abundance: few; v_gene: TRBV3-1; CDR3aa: CASRPSGSSYEQYF; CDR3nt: TGTGCCAGCAGACCCAGCGGGAGCTCCTACGAGCAGTACTTC
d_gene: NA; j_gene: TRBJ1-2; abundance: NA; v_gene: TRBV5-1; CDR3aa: CASSLEGTEQSYGYTF; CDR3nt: TGCGCCAGCAGCTTGGAAGGGACCGAACAATCCTATGGCTACACCTTC
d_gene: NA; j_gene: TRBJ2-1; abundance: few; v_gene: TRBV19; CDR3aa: CASSMGDHAGYNEQFF; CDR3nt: TGTGCCAGTAGTATGGGGGACCACGCGGGTTACAATGAGCAGTTCTTC
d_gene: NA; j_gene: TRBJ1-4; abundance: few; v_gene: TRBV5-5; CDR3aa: CASSLMTLATNEKLFF; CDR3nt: TGTGCCAGCAGCTTGATGACCCTCGCAACTAATGAAAAACTGTTTTTT
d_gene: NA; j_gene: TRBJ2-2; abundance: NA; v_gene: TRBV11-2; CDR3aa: CASSFRLSTGELFF; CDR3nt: TGTGCCAGCAGCTTCAGGTTATCCACCGGGGAGCTGTTTTTT
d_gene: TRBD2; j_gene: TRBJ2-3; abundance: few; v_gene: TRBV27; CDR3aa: CASSSRTSGRTDTQYF; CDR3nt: TGTGCCAGCAGTTCTCGGACTAGCGGAAGAACAGATACGCAGTATTTT
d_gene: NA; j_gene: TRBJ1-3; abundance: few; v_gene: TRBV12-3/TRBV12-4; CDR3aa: CASSLDAGATGNTIYF; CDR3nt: TGTGCCAGCAGTTTAGACGCGGGGGCAACAGGAAACACCATATATTTT
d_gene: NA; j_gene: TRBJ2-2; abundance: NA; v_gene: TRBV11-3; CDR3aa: CASSLGGTGELFF; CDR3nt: TGTGCCAGCAGCTTAGGGGGCACCGGGGAGCTGTTTTTT
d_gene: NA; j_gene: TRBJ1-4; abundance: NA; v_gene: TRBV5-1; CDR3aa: CASSLFPEVATNEKLFF; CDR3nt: TGCGCCAGCAGCTTGTTCCCAGAAGTCGCAACTAATGAAAAACTGTTTTTT
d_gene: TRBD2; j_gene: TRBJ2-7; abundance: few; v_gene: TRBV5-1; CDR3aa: CASNLVPLQREVRYEQYF; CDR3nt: TGCGCCAGCAACTTGGTTCCCCTTCAGCGGGAGGTACGTTACGAGCAGTACTTC
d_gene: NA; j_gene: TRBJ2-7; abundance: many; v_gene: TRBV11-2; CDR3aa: CASSPQGGTPREQYF; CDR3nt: TGTGCCAGCAGCCCTCAGGGGGGGACTCCGCGCGAGCAGTACTTC
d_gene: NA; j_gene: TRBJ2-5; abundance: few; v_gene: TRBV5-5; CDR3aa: CASSLGAETQYF; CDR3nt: TGTGCCAGCAGCTTGGGGGCAGAGACCCAGTACTTC
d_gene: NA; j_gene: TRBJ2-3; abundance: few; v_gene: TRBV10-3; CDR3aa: CAISDGAGPDTQYF; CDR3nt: TGTGCCATCAGTGATGGGGCTGGGCCGGATACGCAGTATTTT
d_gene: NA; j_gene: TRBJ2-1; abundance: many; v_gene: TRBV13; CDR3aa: CASSLFLVHNEQFF; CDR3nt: TGTGCCAGCAGCTTGTTCCTAGTGCACAATGAGCAGTTCTTC
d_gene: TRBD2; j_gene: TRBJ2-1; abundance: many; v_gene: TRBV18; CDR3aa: CASSPRGAGLAGNEQFF; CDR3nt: TGTGCCAGCTCACCACGAGGAGCGGGACTAGCGGGCAATGAGCAGTTCTTC
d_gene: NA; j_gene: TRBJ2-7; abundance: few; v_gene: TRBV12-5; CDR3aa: CASAPSRSYEQYF; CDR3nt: TGTGCTAGTGCTCCTAGTCGCTCCTACGAGCAGTACTTC
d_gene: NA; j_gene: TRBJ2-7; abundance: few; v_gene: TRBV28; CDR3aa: CASSLRGRASYEQYF; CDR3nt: TGTGCCAGCAGTTTACGGGGCAGGGCCTCCTACGAGCAGTACTTC
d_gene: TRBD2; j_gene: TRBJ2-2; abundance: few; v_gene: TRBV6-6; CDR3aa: CASSPTSGRTNTGELFF; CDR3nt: TGTGCCAGCAGTCCGACTAGCGGGAGAACGAACACCGGGGAGCTGTTTTTT
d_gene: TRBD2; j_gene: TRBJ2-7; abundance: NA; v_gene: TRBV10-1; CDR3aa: CASSESGLAGSYEQYF; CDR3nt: TGCGCCAGCAGTGAGTCGGGACTAGCGGGCTCCTACGAGCAGTACTTC
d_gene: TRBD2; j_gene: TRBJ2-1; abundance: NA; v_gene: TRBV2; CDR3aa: CASRGTSNYNEQFF; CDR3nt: TGTGCCAGCAGGGGGACTAGTAACTACAATGAGCAGTTCTTC
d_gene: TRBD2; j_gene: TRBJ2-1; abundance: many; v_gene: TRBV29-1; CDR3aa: CSAEVPSGSSALYNEQFF; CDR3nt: TGCAGCGCCGAGGTTCCTAGCGGGAGCTCCGCACTCTACAATGAGCAGTTCTTC
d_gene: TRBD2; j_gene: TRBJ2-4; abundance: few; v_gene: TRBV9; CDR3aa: CASSSPGGSENIQYF; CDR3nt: TGTGCCAGCAGCTCACCGGGAGGAAGTGAAAACATTCAGTACTTC
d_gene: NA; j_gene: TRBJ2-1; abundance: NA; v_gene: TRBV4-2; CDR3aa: CASSQFLAPKLNYNEQFF; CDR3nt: TGTGCCAGCAGCCAATTCCTAGCGCCAAAACTAAACTACAATGAGCAGTTCTTC
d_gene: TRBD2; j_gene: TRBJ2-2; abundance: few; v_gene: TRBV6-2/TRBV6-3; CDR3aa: CASRGTSGYTGELFF; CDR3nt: TGTGCCAGCAGAGGGACTAGCGGGTACACCGGGGAGCTGTTTTTT
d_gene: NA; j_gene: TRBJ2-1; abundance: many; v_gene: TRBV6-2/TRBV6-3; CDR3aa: CASSNTIYNEQFF; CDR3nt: TGTGCCAGCAGTAACACCATCTACAATGAGCAGTTCTTC
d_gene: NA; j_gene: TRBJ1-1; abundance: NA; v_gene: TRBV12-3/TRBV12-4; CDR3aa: CASSLAREAFF; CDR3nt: TGTGCCAGCAGTTTAGCCAGAGAAGCTTTCTTT
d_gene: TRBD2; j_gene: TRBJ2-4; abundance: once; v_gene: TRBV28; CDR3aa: CASSLYSGSAKNIQYF; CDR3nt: TGTGCCAGCAGTTTATATAGCGGGAGTGCCAAAAACATTCAGTACTTC
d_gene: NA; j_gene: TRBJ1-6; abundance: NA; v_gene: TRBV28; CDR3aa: CASSLRVVSPLHF; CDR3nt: TGTGCCAGCAGCCTACGGGTCGTTTCACCCCTCCACTTT
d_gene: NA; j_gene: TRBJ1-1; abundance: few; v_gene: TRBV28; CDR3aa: CASRAYRDTEAFF; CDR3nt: TGTGCCAGCAGGGCATACAGGGACACTGAAGCTTTCTTT
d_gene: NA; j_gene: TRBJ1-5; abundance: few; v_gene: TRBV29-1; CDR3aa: CSVLQGPNQPQHF; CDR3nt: TGCAGCGTTCTTCAGGGACCCAATCAGCCCCAGCATTTT
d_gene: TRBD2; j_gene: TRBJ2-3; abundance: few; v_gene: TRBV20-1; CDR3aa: CSASRMGLAGRSSTDTQYF; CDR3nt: TGCAGTGCTAGCCGAATGGGTCTAGCGGGACGTTCTAGCACAGATACGCAGTATTTT
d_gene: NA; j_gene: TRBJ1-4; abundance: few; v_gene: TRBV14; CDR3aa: CASSPTFPGAPTNEKLFF; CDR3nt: TGTGCCAGCAGCCCAACTTTTCCAGGGGCGCCAACTAATGAAAAACTGTTTTTT
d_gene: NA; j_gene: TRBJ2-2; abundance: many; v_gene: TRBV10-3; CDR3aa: CAIRPATSRDTGELFF; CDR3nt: TGTGCCATCAGGCCTGCCACTAGCCGGGACACCGGGGAGCTGTTTTTT
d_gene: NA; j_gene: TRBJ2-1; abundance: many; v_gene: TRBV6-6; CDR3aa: CASSYSWDSNEQFF; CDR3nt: TGTGCCAGCAGTTACTCATGGGACTCCAATGAGCAGTTCTTC
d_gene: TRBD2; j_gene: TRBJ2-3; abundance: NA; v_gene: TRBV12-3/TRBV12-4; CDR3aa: CASSSPRTSGRRDTQYF; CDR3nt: TGTGCCAGCAGTTCCCCCAGGACTAGCGGGAGAAGGGATACGCAGTATTTT
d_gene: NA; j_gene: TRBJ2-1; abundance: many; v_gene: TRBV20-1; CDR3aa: CSANQVDNEQFF; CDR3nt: TGCAGTGCTAACCAGGTAGACAATGAGCAGTTCTTC
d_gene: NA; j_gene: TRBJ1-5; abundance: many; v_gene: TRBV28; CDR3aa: CASSLERWGRSNQPQHF; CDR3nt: TGTGCCAGCAGTTTGGAACGTTGGGGGCGAAGCAATCAGCCCCAGCATTTT
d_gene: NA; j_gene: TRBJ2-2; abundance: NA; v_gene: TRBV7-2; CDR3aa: CASSLASLDTGELFF; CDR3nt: TGTGCCAGCAGCTTAGCGTCACTGGACACCGGGGAGCTGTTTTTT
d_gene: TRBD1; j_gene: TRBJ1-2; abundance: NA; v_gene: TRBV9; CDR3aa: CASSDRTGFGYGYTF; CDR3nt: TGTGCCAGCAGCGACCGGACAGGCTTCGGCTATGGCTACACCTTC
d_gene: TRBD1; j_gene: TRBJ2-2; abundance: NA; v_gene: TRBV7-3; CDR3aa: CASSPQGAGELFF; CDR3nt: TGTGCCAGCAGCCCTCAGGGGGCCGGGGAGCTGTTTTTT
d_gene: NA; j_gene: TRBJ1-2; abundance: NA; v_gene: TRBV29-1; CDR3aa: CSSQQGSYGYTF; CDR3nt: TGCAGCTCCCAACAGGGAAGCTATGGCTACACCTTC
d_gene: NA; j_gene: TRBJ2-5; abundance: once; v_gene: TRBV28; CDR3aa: CASSVGGETQYF; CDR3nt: TGTGCCAGCTCCGTAGGGGGGGAGACCCAGTACTTC
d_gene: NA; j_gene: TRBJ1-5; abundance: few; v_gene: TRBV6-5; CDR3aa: CASSNDRHNQPQHF; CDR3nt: TGTGCCAGCAGTAACGACAGGCACAATCAGCCCCAGCATTTT
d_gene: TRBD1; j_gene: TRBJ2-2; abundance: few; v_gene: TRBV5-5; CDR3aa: CASSLNRGIVTGELFF; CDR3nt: TGTGCCAGCAGCTTGAACAGGGGGATAGTCACCGGGGAGCTGTTTTTT
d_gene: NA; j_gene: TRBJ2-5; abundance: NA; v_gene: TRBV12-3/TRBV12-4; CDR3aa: CASRPDLGKETQYF; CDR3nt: TGTGCCAGCAGGCCGGATCTAGGGAAAGAGACCCAGTACTTC
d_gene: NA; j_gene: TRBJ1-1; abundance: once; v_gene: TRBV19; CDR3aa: CASARGPARTEAFF; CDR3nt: TGTGCCAGTGCTCGGGGACCGGCAAGAACTGAAGCTTTCTTT
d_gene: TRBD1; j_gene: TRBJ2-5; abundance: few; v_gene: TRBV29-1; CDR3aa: CSVHRNRGRSLHQETQYF; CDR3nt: TGCAGCGTTCATAGAAACAGGGGGCGTTCCCTCCATCAAGAGACCCAGTACTTC
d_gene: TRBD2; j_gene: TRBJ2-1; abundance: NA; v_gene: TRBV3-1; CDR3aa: CASSQDFRDSGGSEQFF; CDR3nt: TGTGCCAGCAGCCAAGATTTTAGGGACTCGGGGGGTAGTGAGCAGTTCTTC
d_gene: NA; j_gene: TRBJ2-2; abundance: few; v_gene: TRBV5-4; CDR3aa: CASEKTGSNTGELFF; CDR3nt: TGTGCCAGCGAAAAGACAGGATCGAACACCGGGGAGCTGTTTTTT
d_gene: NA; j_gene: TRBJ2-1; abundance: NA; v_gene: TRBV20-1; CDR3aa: CSARSRVAYNEQFF; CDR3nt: TGCAGTGCTAGGTCCCGGGTGGCCTACAATGAGCAGTTCTTC
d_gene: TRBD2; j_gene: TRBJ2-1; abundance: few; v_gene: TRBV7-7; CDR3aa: CASSPNPGLAVSGEQFF; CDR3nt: TGTGCTAGCAGTCCGAACCCGGGACTAGCGGTTTCCGGTGAGCAGTTCTTC
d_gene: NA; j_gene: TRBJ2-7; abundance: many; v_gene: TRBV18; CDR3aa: CASSSRVGDVEQYF; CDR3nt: TGTGCCAGCTCATCCAGGGTAGGAGACGTCGAGCAGTACTTC
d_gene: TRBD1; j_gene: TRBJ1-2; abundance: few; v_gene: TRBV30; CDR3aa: CAWTRDRRTNYGYTF; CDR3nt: TGTGCCTGGACCCGGGACAGGCGCACTAACTATGGCTACACCTTC
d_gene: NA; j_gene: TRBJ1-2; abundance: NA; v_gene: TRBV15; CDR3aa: CATSSGPSYGYTF; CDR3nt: TGTGCCACCAGCTCCGGGCCTTCCTATGGCTACACCTTC
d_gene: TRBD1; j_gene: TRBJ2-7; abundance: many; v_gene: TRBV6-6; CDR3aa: CASRPGTGDSYEQYF; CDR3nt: TGTGCCAGCAGACCCGGGACAGGGGATTCCTACGAGCAGTACTTC
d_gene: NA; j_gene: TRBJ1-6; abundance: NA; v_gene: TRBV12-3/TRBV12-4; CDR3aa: CASSEGQPNSPLHF; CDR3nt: TGTGCCAGCAGTGAAGGACAGCCAAATTCACCCCTCCACTTT
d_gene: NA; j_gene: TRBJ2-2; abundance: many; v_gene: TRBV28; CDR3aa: CASSLSAGFTGELFF; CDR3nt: TGTGCCAGCAGTTTATCCGCCGGTTTCACCGGGGAGCTGTTTTTT
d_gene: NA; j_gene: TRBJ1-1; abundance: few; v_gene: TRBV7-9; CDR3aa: CASSSLRNAGRSTEAFF; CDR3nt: TGTGCCAGCAGCTCCCTCCGGAATGCAGGTCGGAGCACTGAAGCTTTCTTT
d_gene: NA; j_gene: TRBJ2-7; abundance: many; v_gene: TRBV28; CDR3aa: CASRDRGYLYEQYF; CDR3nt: TGTGCCAGCAGGGACCGGGGTTACCTCTACGAGCAGTACTTC